This section outlines one T cell receptor (beta chain) sequence together with its context. Its antigen is unknown. The CDR3 covers 14 residues. Per the germline V gene, CDR1 is DFQATT and CDR2 is SNEGSKA (reference sequence). With 2 bases removed from V and 0 bases from J, the gap between germline ends came to 10 bases. This sample is part of a study of post-analysis software for immune sequencing data. Unique molecular identifiers had been added to the TCR beta cDNA libraries. TCRdb ran MiXCR on the PCR reads and lists one entry per CDR3 protein. This table has about 680,000 distinct CDR3 sequences, 59% appearing once. Points from the study as a whole: TRBV5-6, TRBV5-1 and TRBV20-1 belonged to a set of a handful of TRBV segments that were more frequent in patients than controls.

This chain links TRBV20-1 with TRBJ1-2; D possibly corresponds to TRBD1 (5 bases). This TCR was recovered from a girl aged 2-9 years with multiple sclerosis. Sample: blood. CDR3 DNA sequence: TGCAGTGCTAGACAGGGCACTACTAACTATGGCTACACCTTC. Its translation is CSARQGTTNYGYTF.